Listed here is a single T cell receptor (beta chain). Its antigen is currently unknown. CDR3 length: 17 residues. V was pared by 3 bases and J by 4 bases, with 22 bases between. Using RNA transcripts as the source, TCR beta CDR3 regions were amplified. HTBI primers were employed in a first-round RT-PCR of the TCR CDR3. One entry per CDR3 protein, called by TCRdb with MiXCR from the multiplex PCR reads. Of approximately 870,000 distinct CDR3 sequences listed, 35% to 45% are singletons. The data derive from a study of T cells in Graves' hyperthyroidism and ophthalmopathy. Findings of the study overall: Among thyroid clonotypes expanded above 0.001, most also appeared in blood.

Diagnoses used clinical symptoms, serum thyroxine and TRAb, thyroid ultrasound and orbital computed tomography. The sequenced sample consisted of blood. The TCR comes from a man aged 18 to 30 with Graves' hyperthyroidism. The V and J genes are TRBV12-3 or TRBV12-4 and TRBJ2-7; D uncertain. The CDR3 protein is CASSFITTKTDMYEQYF. In nucleotides, the CDR3 is TGTGCCAGCAGTTTTATCACGACGAAGACCGACATGTACGAGCAGTACTTC.